The rows below give T cell receptor beta chains drawn from one sample of a study of T cells in Graves' hyperthyroidism and ophthalmopathy. TCRdb used MiXCR to reprocess the multiplex PCR reads, holding one entry per CDR3 protein. The sample lists hundreds of thousands of distinct CDR3 sequences; over 15% were seen once. Input material: blood. The receptors derive from a woman aged 18-29 years with Graves' hyperthyroidism. CDR3s include the opening cysteine and the closing phenylalanine or tryptophan. Each record gives: D gene, J gene, clone size, V gene, CDR3 length, CDR3 protein, CDR3 DNA. The D gene is left open where the match is weak. The size field is filled for only some rows; it gives once, few, many or a size class.

d_gene: TRBD1
j_gene: TRBJ1-2
abundance: NA
v_gene: TRBV20-1
len: 13
CDR3aa: CSAREGQRWGYTF
CDR3nt: TGCAGTGCTAGAGAGGGACAGAGATGGGGCTACACCTTC

d_gene: NA
j_gene: TRBJ1-5
abundance: many
v_gene: TRBV20-1
len: 13
CDR3aa: CSARDGGYQPQHF
CDR3nt: TGCAGTGCTAGAGATGGCGGGTATCAGCCCCAGCATTTT

d_gene: TRBD2
j_gene: TRBJ2-3
abundance: many
v_gene: TRBV2
len: 19
CDR3aa: CASKRSYLAVLRTTDTQYF
CDR3nt: TGTGCCAGCAAGAGGAGCTATCTAGCGGTCCTCCGGACCACAGATACGCAGTATTTT

d_gene: NA
j_gene: TRBJ2-7
abundance: many
v_gene: TRBV27
len: 13
CDR3aa: CASSLSQSYEQYF
CDR3nt: TGTGCCAGCAGTTTATCACAGAGCTACGAGCAGTACTTC

d_gene: NA
j_gene: TRBJ2-7
abundance: many
v_gene: TRBV28
len: 14
CDR3aa: CASSPADLTYEQYF
CDR3nt: TGTGCCAGCAGCCCCGCAGACTTAACCTACGAGCAGTACTTC

d_gene: NA
j_gene: TRBJ1-4
abundance: few
v_gene: TRBV28
len: 12
CDR3aa: CASGTLNEKLFF
CDR3nt: TGTGCCTCCGGGACCTTAAATGAAAAACTGTTTTTT

d_gene: NA
j_gene: TRBJ1-1
abundance: many
v_gene: TRBV10-1
len: 13
CDR3aa: CATTDGTNTEAFF
CDR3nt: TGCGCCACCACGGACGGTACGAACACTGAAGCTTTCTTT

d_gene: NA
j_gene: TRBJ2-2
abundance: few
v_gene: TRBV20-1
len: 15
CDR3aa: CSARERGTNTGELFF
CDR3nt: TGCAGTGCTAGGGAACGAGGAACGAACACCGGGGAGCTGTTTTTT

d_gene: NA
j_gene: TRBJ1-1
abundance: NA
v_gene: TRBV5-1
len: 15
CDR3aa: CASSLIRVGDTEAFF
CDR3nt: TGCGCCAGCAGCTTGATCCGGGTGGGAGACACTGAAGCTTTCTTT

d_gene: NA
j_gene: TRBJ1-5
abundance: many
v_gene: TRBV20-1
len: 13
CDR3aa: CSARDSNNQPQHF
CDR3nt: TGCAGTGCTCGAGACAGCAACAATCAGCCCCAGCATTTT

d_gene: NA
j_gene: TRBJ2-7
abundance: NA
v_gene: TRBV6-2/TRBV6-3
len: 11
CDR3aa: CASTYGYEQYF
CDR3nt: TGTGCCAGCACCTACGGGTACGAGCAGTACTTC

d_gene: NA
j_gene: TRBJ2-6
abundance: NA
v_gene: TRBV11-2
len: 18
CDR3aa: CASSLEMQLYSGANVLTF
CDR3nt: TGTGCCAGCAGCTTAGAAATGCAACTTTACTCTGGGGCCAACGTCCTGACTTTC

d_gene: NA
j_gene: TRBJ2-2
abundance: NA
v_gene: TRBV7-2
len: 16
CDR3aa: CASSQRGSGVGGELFF
CDR3nt: TGTGCCAGCAGCCAAAGGGGGTCCGGGGTAGGAGGGGAGCTGTTTTTT

d_gene: NA
j_gene: TRBJ1-3
abundance: few
v_gene: TRBV12-3/TRBV12-4
len: 16
CDR3aa: CASRAEEEYSGNTIYF
CDR3nt: TGTGCCAGCAGGGCCGAGGAGGAGTACTCTGGAAACACCATATATTTT

d_gene: NA
j_gene: TRBJ2-5
abundance: few
v_gene: TRBV7-2
len: 14
CDR3aa: CASSFSTAEETQYF
CDR3nt: TGTGCCAGCAGCTTTTCGACCGCGGAAGAGACCCAGTACTTC

d_gene: TRBD1
j_gene: TRBJ2-5
abundance: many
v_gene: TRBV6-2/TRBV6-3
len: 11
CDR3aa: CASSPDRVAYF
CDR3nt: TGTGCCAGCAGCCCTGACAGGGTGGCGTACTTC

d_gene: NA
j_gene: TRBJ2-3
abundance: NA
v_gene: TRBV30
len: 13
CDR3aa: CAWNPASTDTQYF
CDR3nt: TGTGCCTGGAATCCTGCCTCCACAGATACGCAGTATTTT

d_gene: NA
j_gene: TRBJ2-3
abundance: many
v_gene: TRBV11-3
len: 11
CDR3aa: CASSWRDTQYF
CDR3nt: TGTGCCAGCAGCTGGAGGGATACGCAGTATTTT